The rows below give T cell receptor beta chains drawn from one sample of a study of blood T cells in healthy people across ages. TCRdb independently ran MiXCR on the 5' RACE reads; one entry per CDR3 protein. This sample yields some 1.7 million distinct CDR3 sequences, of which roughly 28% are seen a single time; roughly 8% belongs to the top ten. The specimen sequenced was blood. These receptors all come from a woman aged 25 to 45 in good health. CDR3s include the opening cysteine and the closing phenylalanine or tryptophan. The D gene is left open where the match is weak. Clone size appears in some rows only: once, few, many, or a class for an expanded clone.

TRBJ2-1 NA NA TRBV5-1 TGCGCCAGCAGCGAACGCCACACAGTCAGCTCCTACAATGAGCAGGTCTTC CASSERHTVSSYNEQVF
TRBJ2-5 NA NA TRBV5-1 TGCGCCAGCAGCGTAGCAGGGGCTCTCCGGGAGACCCAGTACTTC CASSVAGALRETQYF
TRBJ1-4 few NA TRBV18 TGTGCCAGCTCTCGAGGCCCAACTAATGAAAAACTGTTTTTT CASSRGPTNEKLFF
TRBJ2-7 NA TRBD2 TRBV20-1 TGCAGTGCGGGGGGCTATAGGACTAGCGCCCCACAGGAGCAGTACTTC CSAGGYRTSAPQEQYF
TRBJ2-1 NA NA TRBV7-2 TGTGCCAGCAGCCGTCGGGATTCTCCGTACAATGAGCAGTTCTTC CASSRRDSPYNEQFF
TRBJ2-5 NA TRBD1 TRBV7-9 TGTGCCAGCAGCTTAGCGGCACAGGGGGCTTGGGAGACCCAGTACTTC CASSLAAQGAWETQYF
TRBJ1-4 few NA TRBV18 TGTGCCAGCTCGCTCGTCTTCAAGGACAATGAAAAACGGTTTTTT CASSLVFKDNEKRFF
TRBJ2-1 NA TRBD2 TRBV5-1 TGCGCCAGCAGCTCGGCAGGGACTAGTTTATTGAATGAGCAGTTCTTC CASSSAGTSLLNEQFF
TRBJ1-5 few NA TRBV2 TGTGCCAGCAGTGAGAGGACAGGCAATCAGCCCCAGCATTTT CASSERTGNQPQHF
TRBJ2-2 NA TRBD1 TRBV2 TGTGCCAGCAGATGGACAGGGCCGAACACCGGGGAGCTGTTTTTT CASRWTGPNTGELFF
TRBJ2-7 few NA TRBV18 TGTGCCAGCTCACCACCGGCCGCTAGAGGATCCTACGAGCAGTACTTC CASSPPAARGSYEQYF
TRBJ2-3 few TRBD2 TRBV7-9 TGTGCCAGCAGCTTATTGAAGACTAGCTTGGGAGATACGCAGTATTTT CASSLLKTSLGDTQYF
TRBJ2-7 many TRBD1 TRBV7-6 TGTGCCAGCAGCCTGACAGGGGAAGAGGGCGAGCAGTACTTC CASSLTGEEGEQYF
TRBJ2-7 many NA TRBV6-5 TGTGCCAGCAGTTCGGACCCAGGGAATGCAGACGAGCAGTACTTC CASSSDPGNADEQYF
TRBJ2-7 few NA TRBV21-1 TGTGCCAGCAGCACCCGGACGGAGAAGTACCCCGAGCAGTACTTC CASSTRTEKYPEQYF
TRBJ2-4 few NA TRBV5-1 TGCGCCAGCAGCGCAGGGTGGACCAAAAACATTCAGTACTTC CASSAGWTKNIQYF
TRBJ2-5 many NA TRBV6-6 TGTGCCAGCAGTTACTCTAGCCAAGGAACCCAGTACTTC CASSYSSQGTQYF
TRBJ1-5 NA NA TRBV12-3/TRBV12-4 TGTGCCAGCAGTTTAGAGGGGTCGGAGCCCCAGCATTTT CASSLEGSEPQHF
TRBJ2-4 NA NA TRBV21-1 TGTGCCAGCAGCAAAGTAAGGTTAGCCAAAAACATTCAGTACTTC CASSKVRLAKNIQYF
TRBJ1-2 few NA TRBV28 TGTGCCAGCAGTCGACAACGAGCTAACTATGGCTACACCTTC CASSRQRANYGYTF
TRBJ2-1 many TRBD2 TRBV11-3 TGTGCCAGCAGCCTAGGGACTAGCGGGAGACACAATGAGCAGTTCTTC CASSLGTSGRHNEQFF
TRBJ1-4 few TRBD1 TRBV5-5 TGTGCCAGCAGCACCAGACAGGGGGCTGAAGAAAAACTGTTTTTT CASSTRQGAEEKLFF
TRBJ1-2 few TRBD1 TRBV20-1 TGCAGTGCTAGCCCTCGGACAGGGGCCGGTAACTATGGCTACACCTTC CSASPRTGAGNYGYTF
TRBJ2-5 few NA TRBV20-1 TGCAGTGCTAGAGATCAGCAGACTATACAAGAGACCCAGTACTTC CSARDQQTIQETQYF
TRBJ2-5 NA NA TRBV7-2 TGTGCCAGCAGCGTTGGTGACAGTAAAGAGACCCAGTACTTC CASSVGDSKETQYF
TRBJ1-4 NA NA TRBV28 TGTGCCGCCAACCCCCAGGGTAATAATGAAAAACTGTTTTTT CAANPQGNNEKLFF
TRBJ2-5 NA TRBD2 TRBV5-1 TGCGCCAGCAGCCAGGCGACTAGCGGGAGGGCTGAGACCCAGTACTTC CASSQATSGRAETQYF
TRBJ2-3 NA NA TRBV20-1 TGCAGTGCTAGGACAGACGTCGGCACAGATACGCAGTATTTT CSARTDVGTDTQYF
TRBJ2-7 many NA TRBV7-2 TGTGCCAGCAGCTTAGATGGGGGGCGATACGAGCAGTACTTC CASSLDGGRYEQYF
TRBJ2-7 many NA TRBV28 TGTGCCACCTATTCCCCAAGGGGATCCTACGAGCAGTACTTC CATYSPRGSYEQYF
TRBJ1-2 NA NA TRBV5-1 TGCGCCAGCAGCTTTGGCGGGGAGGCTAACTATGGCTACACCTTC CASSFGGEANYGYTF
TRBJ2-5 NA TRBD2 TRBV6-1 TGTGCCAGCAGTGAAGGTCCGGGAGGTCGCAAGACCCAGTACTTC CASSEGPGGRKTQYF
TRBJ2-6 few NA TRBV2 TGTGCCAGCAGGGTCCGTCGTGACTCTGGGGCCAACGTCCTGACTTTC CASRVRRDSGANVLTF
TRBJ2-7 few NA TRBV24-1 TGTGCCACCAGTGAGGACTCCTACGAGCAGTACTTC CATSEDSYEQYF
TRBJ2-5 NA TRBD1 TRBV7-2 TGTGCCAGCAGCTTTTACCGCCTGGGACAGGGAGAGCAGTACTTC CASSFYRLGQGEQYF
TRBJ2-2 few NA TRBV25-1 TGTGCCAGCAAAGGCGGGGGCTCCGGGGAGCTGTTTTTT CASKGGGSGELFF
TRBJ1-2 NA TRBD1 TRBV29-1 TGCAGCGTTGCCCCGGGACAGGGATATGGCTACACCTTC CSVAPGQGYGYTF
TRBJ2-3 NA NA TRBV5-1 TGCGCCAGCAGCTTTACTCTAGCATCGGCAGATACGCAGTATTTT CASSFTLASADTQYF
TRBJ2-5 NA NA TRBV7-2 TGTGCCAGCAGCTTAGGGGGGGAACTTGAAGAGACCCAGTACTTC CASSLGGELEETQYF
TRBJ1-2 few NA TRBV28 TGTGCCAGCAGTGAAGGGCGGGGGAATGGCTACACCTTC CASSEGRGNGYTF
TRBJ2-1 NA TRBD2 TRBV2 TGTGCCAGCAGAGCCCCGGGTGGCGGGGGGGTCAATGAGCAGTTCTTC CASRAPGGGGVNEQFF
TRBJ2-1 NA TRBD1 TRBV18 TGTGCCAGCACAGGGACAGGGGATATTTTCAATGAGCAGTTCTTC CASTGTGDIFNEQFF
TRBJ1-1 NA TRBD1 TRBV15 TGTGCCACCAGCCCAGACAGGGGAAACACTGAAGCTTTCTTT CATSPDRGNTEAFF
TRBJ2-2 NA NA TRBV6-4 TGTGCCAGCAGTTCACAGCACACCGGGGAGCTGTTTTTT CASSSQHTGELFF
TRBJ2-1 NA NA TRBV19 TGTGCCAGTAGTAGGGGCCTATCGAGGGTCAATGAGCAGTTCTTC CASSRGLSRVNEQFF
TRBJ2-7 few NA TRBV10-3 TGTGCCATCAGTCGGATATCCCTCCCCTACAATGAGCAGTACTTC CAISRISLPYNEQYF
TRBJ1-5 few NA TRBV15 TGTGCCACCAGCAGAGATGGGTTGAGCAATCAGCCCCAGCATTTT CATSRDGLSNQPQHF
TRBJ2-7 many TRBD1 TRBV6-6 TGTGCCAGCAGTTACCCTGACGGGACAGGGAAGCAGTACTTC CASSYPDGTGKQYF
TRBJ1-2 NA NA TRBV12-5 TGTGCTAGTGGTTTGGTAGGTTCTCATGACTACACCTTC CASGLVGSHDYTF
TRBJ2-1 NA TRBD2 TRBV5-1 TGCGCCAGCAGCTTGGCCTCGGCTAGCGGGGGCGCTGAGCAGTTCTTC CASSLASASGGAEQFF
TRBJ2-7 many TRBD1 TRBV20-1 TGCAGTGCTAGCCACCGGGACAGGTCGTCCTACGAGCAGTACTTC CSASHRDRSSYEQYF
TRBJ1-5 NA NA TRBV6-2/TRBV6-3 TGTGCCAGCAGGGACACGGGACAACCCCAGCATTTT CASRDTGQPQHF